The 21 T cell receptor beta chains below were found in one sample sequenced in a study of quantifying T cell responses using KT2 cells. Study at large: cDNA was made from DNase-treated RNA using alpha and beta constant primers.

An oligo carrying a UMI was ligated to the cDNA 3' end. The first PCR ran approximately 4 cycles with an equimolar RC1.1 and RC1.2 beta primer mix. TCRdb re-derived calls from the UMI-ligation and nested PCR reads in MiXCR, one entry per CDR3 protein. The sample lists approximately 60,000 distinct CDR3 sequences, roughly an eighth occurring once. Sequenced: PBMCs spiked with cells of the T cell clone KT2. These receptors were collected from a human donor.

There are a few counts of this clonotype. The rearrangement links TRBV6-2 or TRBV6-3 to TRBJ1-1, with D maybe TRBD1 (6 bases). The CDR3 extends over 12 amino acids. Germline CDR1 MNHEY, CDR2 SVGEGT. The ends were cut back, 7 bases at V and 4 bases at J, with 10 bases in the middle. The CDR3 reads CASKGGGTEAFF. The CDR3 coding sequence is TGTGCCAGCAAAGGGGGGGGCACTGAAGCTTTCTTT.

The chain couples TRBV20-1 to TRBJ1-3; D uncertain. The CDR3 contains 16 residues. Germline lookup yields CDR1 DFQATT and CDR2 SNEGSKA (reference sequence). Trimming cost V 0 bases and J 2 bases, with 14 bases left between them. The CDR3, as DNA: TGCAGTGCTAGAGATTTACGAGAGCCACCTGGAAACACCATATATTTT. Protein: CSARDLREPPGNTIYF.

This rearrangement joins TRBV7-8 to TRBJ1-1, with a tentative D call TRBD1 (6 bases). This CDR3 region has 18 residues. Trimming removed 5 bases at V and 4 bases at J, with 26 bases between. Germline V gene sequence: CDR1 SGHVS, CDR2 FQNEAQ. The CDR3 DNA is TGTGCCAGCAGCCGCGGGGCCTTGGGGGGCGCGACAAGCACTGAAGCTTTCTTT. Its protein is CASSRGALGGATSTEAFF.

This clonotype showed up just a few times. The V and J genes are TRBV4-1 and TRBJ1-1; D might be TRBD1 (5 bases). CDR1 is MGHRA and CDR2 is YSYEKL in the germline V gene. CDR3 length: 15 residues. V lost 0 bases and J lost 1, with 9 bases in between. The CDR3 DNA sequence: TGCGCCAGCAGCCAAGATGGCAGGGCGAACACTGAAGCTTTCTTT. This translates into CASSQDGRANTEAFF.

CDR3 DNA sequence: TGCAGTGCTAAAGGACTAGCGGGAGAGTACGAGCAGTACTTC. Translation gives CSAKGLAGEYEQYF. The genes are TRBV20-1 and TRBJ2-7, with 13 bases matching TRBD2. The V gene end was trimmed by 4 bases and the J gene end by 4 bases; junction bases not matched to a gene: 4. The CDR3 has 14 amino acids. Germline values: CDR1 DFQATT, CDR2 SNEGSKA (reference sequence).

In this sample, this clonotype turned up a few times. This sequence joins TRBV7-9 and TRBJ1-4; D gene unclear. The CDR3 has 16 amino acids. V was cut by 2 bases and J by 4 bases, with 14 bases left in between. Germline lookup yields CDR1 SEHNR and CDR2 FQNEAQ (reference sequence). This chain's CDR3 is CASSLNGGPFNEKLFF. The CDR3, as DNA: TGTGCCAGCAGCTTAAATGGAGGACCTTTTAATGAAAAACTGTTTTTT.

This clonotype was counted ten times or more. The chain uses TRBV10-3 and TRBJ1-2, with a possible D match to TRBD1 (6 bases). The CDR3 sequence is 17 residues long. Germline lookup yields CDR1 ENHRY and CDR2 SYGVKD. Trimming left V 5 bases short and J 7 bases short, with 26 bases between. The DNA of the CDR3 is TGTGCCATCAGTACAAGGGTACAGGGAATCATCTCTAGTGGCTACACCTTC. The encoded protein is CAISTRVQGIISSGYTF.

This clonotype was recorded at least ten times. The J gene is TRBJ2-1, the V gene TRBV20-1; 9 bases are shared with TRBD2. The CDR3 loop spans 18 amino acids. CDR1 is DFQATT, CDR2 SNEGSKA, per germline (reference sequence). V lost 6 bases, J lost 6 bases, and 21 bases stayed unmatched. CDR3 sequence: CSAPVGGRARVAGNEQFF. The CDR3 DNA follows: TGCAGTGCCCCGGTGGGCGGGAGGGCAAGGGTAGCGGGCAATGAGCAGTTCTTC.

This clonotype was counted only a few times. This chain uses TRBV5-1 with TRBJ1-4, with D unclear. Germline CDR1 is SGHRS and CDR2 is YFSETQ. The CDR3 is made up of 13 amino acids. Trimming shortened V by 0 bases and J by 5 bases, and 5 bases separated the two germline ends. This CDR3 reads CASSLGGNEKLFF. Written as DNA, the CDR3 is TGCGCCAGCAGCTTGGGGGGAAATGAAAAACTGTTTTTT.

In its sample, this clonotype was seen once. The chain joins TRBV20-1 to TRBJ2-1; D perhaps matches TRBD1 (8 bases). CDR3 length equals 15 residues. Germline V CDR1 and CDR2: DFQATT, SNEGSKA (reference sequence). The germline V and J ends were trimmed by 2 bases and 2 bases, with 13 bases remaining between them. CDR3: CSARLTGGAYNEQFF. The CDR3 nucleotides are TGCAGTGCTAGACTTACAGGGGGGGCCTACAATGAGCAGTTCTTC.

This clonotype came up many times. This rearrangement joins TRBV4-2 to TRBJ2-1; D not resolved. The CDR3 covers 15 residues. V was cut by 1 base and J by 3 bases, with 10 bases left in between. CDR1 is LGHNA and CDR2 is YNFKEQ in the germline V gene. This CDR3 is CASSQALVDYNEQFF. The CDR3 DNA reads TGTGCCAGCAGCCAAGCTTTGGTTGACTACAATGAGCAGTTCTTC.

This clonotype was detected only a few times. The chain couples TRBV10-3 to TRBJ2-3; D unresolved. V was cut by 2 bases and J by 9 bases, with 15 bases left in between. The CDR3 runs to 14 residues. Germline V gene sequence: CDR1 ENHRY, CDR2 SYGVKD. The CDR3 region has the DNA TGTGCCATCAGTGAGGCGACGACTGGCTCGACGCAGTATTTT. Protein product: CAISEATTGSTQYF.

This clonotype was observed a few times. CDR3 DNA sequence: TGTGCCAGCAGTTCCGGGACAGGATGGACGAACACTGAAGCTTTCTTT. Translating it yields CASSSGTGWTNTEAFF. The V call is TRBV27, the J call TRBJ1-1, with TRBD1 matching 8 bases. CDR3 length equals 16 residues. V was pared by 4 bases and J by 1 base, with 8 bases of the junction left unmatched. Germline loops: CDR1 MNHEY, CDR2 SMNVEV (reference sequence).

This clonotype has more than one count but fewer than ten. J is TRBJ1-1 and V is TRBV6-1; TRBD1 aligns across 11 bases. The CDR3 runs 15 residues. The J segment lost 5 bases and the V segment lost 1 base, leaving 3 bases of the junction unmatched. Per the germline V gene, CDR1 is MNHNS and CDR2 is SASEGT. The CDR3 bases are TGTGCCAGCAGTGAAGATGGACAGGGGGCGACTGAAGCTTTCTTT. This sequence encodes CASSEDGQGATEAFF.

V and J are TRBV7-6 and TRBJ2-3; D might be TRBD2 (7 bases). Trimming removed 5 bases from V and 1 base from J, with 13 bases in between. The germline V gene has CDR1 SGHVS and CDR2 FNYEAQ. This CDR3 is built from 15 residues. The CDR3 reads CASSPGGPRTDTQYF. The DNA for the CDR3 is TGTGCCAGCAGCCCGGGGGGCCCTCGCACAGATACGCAGTATTTT. The full variable domain, in which reference TRBV7-6 and TRBJ2-3 provide the parts outside the CDR3, is GAGVSQSPRYKVTKRGQDVALRCDPISGHVSLYWYRQALGQGPEFLTYFNYEAQQDKSGLPNDRFSAERPEGSISTLTIQRTEQRDSAMYRCASSPGGPRTDTQYFGPGTRLTVL.

This chain joins TRBV30 and TRBJ1-1, with no clear D. V lost 2 bases and J lost 10, with 11 bases in between. CDR3 length: 11 residues. Looked up from germline, CDR1 is GTSNPN and CDR2 is SVGIG (reference sequence). CDR3 coding DNA: TGTGCCTGGAGTCCCAGCGAGGGAGCTTTCTTT. This gives the protein CAWSPSEGAFF. Complete variable domain (other parts from reference TRBV30 and TRBJ1-1): SQTIHQWPATLVQPVGSPLSLECTVEGTSNPNLYWYRQAAGRGLQLLFYSVGIGQISSEVPQNLSASRPQDRQFILSSKKLLLSDSGFYLCAWSPSEGAFFGQGTRLTVV.

This clonotype was seen repeatedly, ten times or more. The V gene is TRBV6-2 or TRBV6-3, the J gene TRBJ2-3, with D possibly being TRBD1 (5 bases). The CDR3 extends over 15 amino acids. Trimming shortened V by 6 bases and J by 0 bases, and 13 bases separated the two germline ends. CDR1 is MNHEY and CDR2 is SVGEGT in the germline V gene. In DNA, the CDR3 is TGTGCCAGCAGGGATCAGGGAATTAGCACAGATACGCAGTATTTT. Protein product: CASRDQGISTDTQYF.

On this clonotype: One end of the junction varies from germline; a read error may be responsible. The genes are TRBV4-2 and TRBJ2-1, with 11 bases aligning to TRBD2. The germline V gene encodes CDR1 LGHNA and CDR2 YNFKEQ. This CDR3 has 16 amino acids. The CDR3 DNA is TGTGCCAGCGGCCAACTACTAGCGGGAGACTACAATGAGCAGTTCTTC. It yields the protein CASGQLLAGDYNEQFF.

With respect to this clonotype: A read error may be the cause here, since a much bigger clone is one base away. The rearrangement links TRBV6-5 to TRBJ1-2; 8 nucleotides line up with TRBD1. Germline V gene lookup returns CDR1 MNHEY and CDR2 SVGAGI. The CDR3 length is 17 residues. CDR3 DNA: TGTGCCAGCAGTTACGGGGGGACAGGCAATGCGCGCTATGGCTACAACTTC. It translates to CASSYGGTGNARYGYNF.

V usage is TRBV7-9 and J usage is TRBJ2-1; D is uncertain. The V and J ends lost 6 bases and 1 base respectively, with 13 bases between them. The CDR3 is 15 amino acids. CDR1 is SEHNR, CDR2 FQNEAQ, per germline (reference sequence). The CDR3 nucleotides are TGTGCCAGCAGTTCCCGACGTACATCCTACAATGAGCAGTTCTTC. Translation: CASSSRRTSYNEQFF.

This clonotype was seen many times. V and J are TRBV6-1 and TRBJ2-3; 12 positions agree with TRBD2. Germline trimming cut 6 bases from V and 6 bases from J; bases unmatched to any gene: 10. Germline V gives CDR1 MNHNS, CDR2 SASEGT. The CDR3 is made up of 16 amino acids. This CDR3 is CASSLTSGSVMDTQYF. The CDR3 DNA sequence: TGTGCCAGCAGCCTGACTAGCGGGAGTGTTATGGATACGCAGTATTTT.